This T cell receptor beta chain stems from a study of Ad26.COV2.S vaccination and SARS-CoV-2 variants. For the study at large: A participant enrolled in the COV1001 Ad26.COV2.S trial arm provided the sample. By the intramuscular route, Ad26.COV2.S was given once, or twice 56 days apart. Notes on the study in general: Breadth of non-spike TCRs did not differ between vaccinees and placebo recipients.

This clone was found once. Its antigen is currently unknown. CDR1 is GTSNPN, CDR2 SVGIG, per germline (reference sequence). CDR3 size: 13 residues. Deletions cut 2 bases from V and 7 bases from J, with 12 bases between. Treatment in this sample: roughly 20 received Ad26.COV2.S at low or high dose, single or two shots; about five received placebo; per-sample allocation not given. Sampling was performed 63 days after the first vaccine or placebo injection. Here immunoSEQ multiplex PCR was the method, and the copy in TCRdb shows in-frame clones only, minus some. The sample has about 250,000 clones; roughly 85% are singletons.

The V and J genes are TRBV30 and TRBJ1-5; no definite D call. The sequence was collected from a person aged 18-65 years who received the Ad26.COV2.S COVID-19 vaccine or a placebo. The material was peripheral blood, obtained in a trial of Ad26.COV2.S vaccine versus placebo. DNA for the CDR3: TGTGCCTGGAGTTACACCGACGGGCAGCCCCAGCATTTT. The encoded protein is CAWSYTDGQPQHF.